What follows are 3 T cell receptor beta chains derived from one specimen sequenced in a study of cytomegalovirus exposure and HLA in healthy donors. The assay was immunoSEQ multiplex PCR, and TCRdb's table has in-frame clones only and misses some. This sample carries roughly 270,000 clones, roughly 90% of them seen once, and the ten largest clones take approximately 0.9%. The sequenced sample consisted of PBMCs. These receptors all come from a young woman in good health and CMV-seronegative.

The rearrangement links TRBV9 to TRBJ1-1, with D hard to call. Trimming shortened V by 7 bases and J by 1 base, and 17 bases separated the two germline ends. There are 15 residues in the CDR3. Germline CDR1 and CDR2: SGDLS and YYNGEE. The CDR3 protein is CASHATGEGNTEAFF. DNA of the CDR3: TGTGCCAGCCACGCCACGGGAGAGGGGAACACTGAAGCTTTCTTT.

The chain links TRBV27 to TRBJ1-5; a possible D gene is TRBD1 (6 bases). Between the trimmed V and J ends, which lost 2 bases and 6 bases, there was a span of 11 bases. Looked up from germline, CDR1 is MNHEY and CDR2 is SMNVEV (reference sequence). This CDR3 region has 14 residues. CDR3 nucleotide sequence: TGTGCCAGCAGTTTACAGGGGATCGGTCAGCCCCAGCATTTT. Translation: CASSLQGIGQPQHF.

The chain carries TRBV11-2 and TRBJ2-3, with D possibly matching TRBD2 (5 bases). Germline lookup yields CDR1 SGHAT and CDR2 FQNNGV. This CDR3 region has 18 residues. V was pared by 0 bases and J by 2 bases, with 18 bases between. The CDR3 bases are TGTGCCAGCAGCTTAGATTTAGCGCAACTTGTGGACACAGATACGCAGTATTTT. Translating it yields CASSLDLAQLVDTDTQYF.